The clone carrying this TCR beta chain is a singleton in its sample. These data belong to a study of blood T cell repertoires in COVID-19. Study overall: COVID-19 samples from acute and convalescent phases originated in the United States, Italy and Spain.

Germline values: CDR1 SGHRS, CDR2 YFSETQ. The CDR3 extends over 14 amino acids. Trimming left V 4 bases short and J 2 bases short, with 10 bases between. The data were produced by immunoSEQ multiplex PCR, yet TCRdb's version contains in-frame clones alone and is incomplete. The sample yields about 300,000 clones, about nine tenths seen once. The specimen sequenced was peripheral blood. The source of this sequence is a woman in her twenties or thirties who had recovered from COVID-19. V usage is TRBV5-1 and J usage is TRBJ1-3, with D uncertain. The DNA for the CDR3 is TGCGCCAGCAGCGCGGCGACTGCTGGAAACACCATATATTTT. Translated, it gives CASSAATAGNTIYF.